The rows below give T cell receptor beta chains drawn from one sample of a study of T-cell memory formation after mild COVID-19. TCRdb re-analysed the 5' RACE reads in MiXCR, keeping a single row per CDR3 protein. The repertoire holds about 180,000 distinct CDR3 sequences, with roughly 17% as singletons. The sample consisted of PBMCs or a T cell subset sorted from them (not recorded which). These receptor sequences come from an adult woman who had mild COVID-19 (a few samples of this study predate the infection). Cell type and time point are not known. Each CDR3 is given with its conserved first and last residue. D genes are given only for firm matches. The size of a clone is reported for some rows only, either as once, few or many, or as a class for expanded clones.

>.|17|.|TRBV4-1|TRBJ2-3
CASSPLKVFSSTDTQYF
TGCGCCAGCAGCCCTTTAAAGGTGTTCTCATCCACAGATACGCAGTATTTT
>.|14|.|TRBV19|TRBJ1-2
CASRTGAGNYGYTF
TGTGCCAGTAGAACAGGTGCGGGGAACTATGGCTACACCTTC
>.|14|few|TRBV7-2|TRBJ1-2
CASSLSGVNYGYTF
TGTGCCAGCAGCTTGTCAGGGGTTAACTATGGCTACACCTTC
>TRBD1|14|few|TRBV5-1|TRBJ2-7
CASSSGTGGYEQYF
TGCGCCAGCAGCTCCGGGACAGGGGGATACGAGCAGTACTTC
>TRBD1|15|many|TRBV20-1|TRBJ1-4
CSARGGGQVREKLFF
TGCAGTGCTAGAGGAGGGGGACAGGTCCGGGAAAAACTGTTTTTT
>.|15|few|TRBV6-6|TRBJ1-2
CASSYTYSGNYGYTF
TGTGCCAGCAGTTATACATACTCAGGCAACTATGGCTACACCTTC
>TRBD2|15|many|TRBV12-3/TRBV12-4|TRBJ2-1
CASSFGGGGYNEQFF
TGTGCCAGCAGTTTCGGCGGGGGAGGATACAATGAGCAGTTCTTC
>TRBD1|14|.|TRBV29-1|TRBJ2-6
CSVGTGTGANVLTF
TGCAGCGTTGGGACAGGCACTGGGGCCAACGTCCTGACTTTC
>TRBD1|14|few|TRBV7-2|TRBJ1-2
CASSLTDRVNGYTF
TGTGCCAGCAGCTTAACCGACAGGGTAAATGGCTACACCTTC
>.|13|few|TRBV28|TRBJ1-1
CASSRGRNTEAFF
TGTGCCAGCAGTCGGGGCAGGAACACTGAAGCTTTCTTT
>.|15|.|TRBV20-1|TRBJ2-3
CTTGYSGSRTDTQYF
TGCACCACGGGGTACTCGGGTTCTCGCACAGATACGCAGTATTTT
>TRBD1|17|.|TRBV3-1|TRBJ1-2
CASSLSELDRGMRGYTF
TGTGCCAGCAGCCTAAGTGAACTGGACAGGGGGATGCGTGGCTACACCTTC
>.|15|few|TRBV7-2|TRBJ2-5
CASSRTISSRETQYF
TGTGCCAGCAGTCGGACTATATCCAGTCGGGAGACCCAGTACTTC
>.|16|.|TRBV5-5|TRBJ2-2
CASSPAWGSNTGELFF
TGTGCCAGCAGCCCCGCGTGGGGCTCTAACACCGGGGAGCTGTTTTTT
>.|12|many|TRBV29-1|TRBJ2-1
CSVGAGTSEQFF
TGCAGCGTCGGGGCCGGGACCTCGGAGCAGTTCTTC
>.|12|few|TRBV5-5|TRBJ2-7
CASRRQDYEQYF
TGTGCCAGCCGACGACAGGACTACGAGCAGTACTTC
>TRBD1|11|.|TRBV3-1|TRBJ1-1
CASSHRGSAFF
TGTGCCAGCAGTCACAGGGGATCAGCTTTCTTT
>TRBD2|16|few|TRBV27|TRBJ2-5
CASSSFQRGAPETQYF
TGTGCCAGCAGTTCATTCCAGCGGGGGGCTCCGGAGACCCAGTACTTC
>.|15|few|TRBV12-3/TRBV12-4|TRBJ2-3
CASSFQRRATDTQYF
TGTGCCAGCAGTTTTCAACGCAGGGCCACAGATACGCAGTATTTT
>.|15|few|TRBV15|TRBJ2-7
CATSKVVGGSYEQYF
TGTGCCACCAGCAAGGTCGTGGGCGGCTCCTACGAGCAGTACTTC